The next 9 T cell receptor beta chains were all read from a single sample in a study of blood T cell repertoires in COVID-19. The method was immunoSEQ multiplex PCR; TCRdb's version includes in-frame clones alone and lacks a portion of them. This table holds approximately 110,000 clones, roughly 80% found once. Material: peripheral blood. The receptors were gathered from a woman between 65 and 79 years old with acute or convalescent COVID-19.

The V gene is TRBV6-5, the J gene TRBJ2-2, with 8 positions matching TRBD1. This CDR3 contains 15 residues. The V segment lost 10 bases and the J segment 1 base; nucleotides outside the gene matches: 8. Germline V gene sequence: CDR1 MNHEY, CDR2 SVGAGI. The CDR3 DNA is TGTGCCACAGTTGTTGACAGGGGGAACACCGGGGAGCTGTTTTTT. As protein: CATVVDRGNTGELFF.

The chain combines TRBV5-6 with TRBJ2-7; 8 bases map to TRBD2. V trimming: 4 bases; J trimming: 4 bases; junction bases outside the gene matches: 1. The V gene's germline CDR1 is SGHDT and CDR2 YYEEEE. This CDR3 contains 12 residues. Here the CDR3 DNA reads TGTGCCAGCAGCCGGGAGGGGTACGAGCAGTACTTC. Protein sequence: CASSREGYEQYF.

The gene calls are TRBV6-5 and TRBJ2-7; 7 nucleotides line up with TRBD1. CDR1 and CDR2 (germline): MNHEY, SVGAGI. J lost 4 bases, V lost 6 bases, and 12 bases had no gene match. The CDR3 length is 15 residues. The CDR3 is CASRLNRDSPYEQYF. The CDR3 region has the DNA TGTGCCAGCAGGTTAAACCGGGACAGCCCGTACGAGCAGTACTTC.

Only a few counts were recorded for this clone. J is TRBJ1-1 and V is TRBV5-6; 8 bases align to TRBD1. This CDR3 spans 14 amino acids. Looked up from germline, CDR1 is SGHDT and CDR2 is YYEEEE. V shed 4 bases and J 5 bases; nucleotides not matched to a gene: 7. The CDR3 is CASSETGEDTEAFF. Written as DNA, the CDR3 is TGTGCCAGCAGCGAGACAGGGGAGGATACTGAAGCTTTCTTT.

This clone was counted only a few times. This CDR3 reads CASSWDYSNQPQHF. As DNA, the CDR3 is TGTGCCAGCAGCTGGGACTATAGCAATCAGCCCCAGCATTTT. The V call is TRBV5-4, the J call TRBJ1-5; maybe TRBD1 (5 bases). The V and J ends lost 3 bases and 0 bases respectively, with 7 bases between them. CDR1 is SGHNT, CDR2 YYREEE, per germline (reference sequence). This CDR3 has 14 residues.

The V and J genes are TRBV6-5 and TRBJ1-1; tentatively, D is TRBD1 (5 bases). Trimming left V 7 bases short and J 1 base short, with 13 bases between. CDR3 size: 14 residues. Germline CDR1 reads MNHEY; CDR2 reads SVGAGI. The CDR3 spells CASTLLGANTEAFF. CDR3 coding DNA: TGTGCCAGCACCTTATTAGGGGCGAACACTGAAGCTTTCTTT.

This clone has just a few counts. The chain has TRBV20-1 and TRBJ2-7; D perhaps matches TRBD2 (6 bases). CDR1 and CDR2 (germline): DFQATT, SNEGSKA (reference sequence). Trimming pared 5 bases from V and 5 bases from J, leaving 10 bases between. The CDR3 is made up of 11 amino acids. The CDR3 DNA reads TGCAGTGCTGCGACGGGGGACGAGCAGTACTTC. Amino acids: CSAATGDEQYF.

V and J are TRBV6-5 and TRBJ1-5; D is unresolved. The ends were cut back, 0 bases at V and 0 bases at J, with 6 bases in the middle. Germline assignment: CDR1 MNHEY and CDR2 SVGAGI. The CDR3 contains 15 residues. The CDR3 reads CASSYSVASNQPQHF. The CDR3 coding sequence is TGTGCCAGCAGTTACTCGGTAGCTAGCAATCAGCCCCAGCATTTT.

The chain has TRBV3-1 (or the pseudogene TRBV3-2) and TRBJ1-3; D remains ambiguous. V was clipped by 0 bases and J by 1 base, with 10 bases between them. Germline V gene data show CDR1 as LGHDT and CDR2 as YNNKEL (reference sequence). This CDR3 has 16 amino acids. The CDR3 DNA sequence: TGTGCCAGCAGCCAAGAGGTACCTATTTCTGGAAACACCATATATTTT. Residues: CASSQEVPISGNTIYF.